Listed here is a single T cell receptor (beta chain). Germline V gene sequence: CDR1 MGHDK, CDR2 SYGVNS. The CDR3 is 14 residues long. The ends were cut back, 3 bases at V and 1 base at J, with 7 bases in the middle. The data stem from a study of blood T cell repertoires in COVID-19. Authors' methods: Reference gene primers were amplified, and this amplification served to estimate nucleated cell counts. Produced via immunoSEQ multiplex PCR; TCRdb's table is partial and in-frame only. The DNA gave D and trimming, while V, J and clone size come from that table. This table holds roughly 310,000 clones, about 92% found once. Enrolled through a virtual design, the participants were between roughly 18 and 89 years of age and came from about two dozen US areas. In assigning cohorts, the study relied on participant-reported clinical history. Two negative PCRs, clearance, or symptom resolution characterized the recovered Cohort 3 donors.

What was sequenced was PBMCs or T cells enriched from blood (not recorded which). The TCR was taken from a man in his sixties who had recovered from COVID-19. This sequence joins TRBV25-1 and TRBJ1-3, with TRBD1 as a possible D gene (5 bases). CDR3 region: CASSDRQSGNTIYF. The DNA for the CDR3 is TGTGCCAGCAGTGATAGACAGTCTGGAAACACCATATATTTT.